These 5 T cell receptor beta chains were sequenced from one sample in a study of Ad26.COV2.S vaccination and SARS-CoV-2 variants. As for treatment: some 20 received Ad26.COV2.S at low or high dose, single or two shots; roughly five received placebo; per-sample allocation not given. Samples analyzed were those drawn on day 63 after the first vaccine or placebo injection. The table came from immunoSEQ multiplex PCR; TCRdb's copy has only in-frame clones and leaves some out. The sample includes roughly 400,000 clones, roughly 90% of them seen just once. The sample here was peripheral blood, taken in a trial of Ad26.COV2.S vaccine versus placebo. Every receptor here comes from a person between 18 and 65 years old who received the Ad26.COV2.S COVID-19 vaccine or a placebo.

The chain recombines TRBV4-1 with TRBJ1-3, with D possibly TRBD1 on 6 matching bases. V was clipped by 3 bases and J by 1 base, with 10 bases between them. CDR3 length equals 15 residues. Germline lookup yields CDR1 MGHRA and CDR2 YSYEKL. The CDR3 DNA reads as TGCGCCAGCAGCCAGGCCCAGGGGTCTGGAAACACCATATATTTT. Its translation: CASSQAQGSGNTIYF.

The chain is built from TRBV7-8 and TRBJ2-1; D not certain. CDR1 is SGHVS, CDR2 FQNEAQ, per germline. This CDR3 comprises 16 residues. The germline V and J ends were trimmed by 4 bases and 5 bases, with 18 bases remaining between them. The CDR3 is CASSSRWPPSNNEQFF. In nucleotides, the CDR3 is TGTGCCAGCAGCTCCCGTTGGCCCCCCTCGAACAATGAGCAGTTCTTC.

The chain carries TRBV7-2 and TRBJ2-7, with a possible D match to TRBD1 (6 bases). This CDR3 contains 18 residues. Looked up from germline, CDR1 is SGHTA and CDR2 is FQGNSA. The ends were cut back, 0 bases at V and 4 bases at J, with 22 bases in the middle. The CDR3 here is CASSLAGTSDTFPYEQYF. As DNA, the CDR3 is TGTGCCAGCAGCTTAGCGGGGACATCCGATACCTTCCCTTACGAGCAGTACTTC.

The chain has TRBV28 and TRBJ2-5; D may be TRBD1 (5 bases). Germline-derived CDR1 and CDR2 are MDHEN and SYDVKM. V was trimmed by 2 bases and J by 2 bases, leaving 12 bases between them. The CDR3 is 15 residues long. CDR3 bases: TGTGCCAGCAGTTTAACAACGGCAGGGCAAGAGACCCAGTACTTC. The encoded protein is CASSLTTAGQETQYF.

The chain is built from TRBV7-9 and TRBJ1-1; no definite D call. V shed 5 bases and J shed 6 bases, with 10 bases lying between them. The CDR3 is made up of 12 amino acids. Per germline, CDR1 SEHNR and CDR2 FQNEAQ (reference sequence). DNA for the CDR3: TGTGCCAGCAGCCCCAATGTGGCTGAAGCTTTCTTT. Translating it yields CASSPNVAEAFF.